Following are 8 T cell receptor beta chains from one sample sequenced in a study of molecular identifiers for immune sequencing clone quantification. TCRdb ran MiXCR on the PCR reads and lists one entry per CDR3 protein. The data show 90,000 or so distinct CDR3 sequences, 21% seen once. The specimen was naive CD8+ T cells from blood, with Jurkat cell RNA spiked in. Regarding subset: FACS-sorted CD8+CD4-CCR7+CD45RA+ naive T cells. These receptors all stem from a human donor in good health. Some libraries in this study had Jurkat cell RNA spiked in.

The chain is built from TRBV12-3 or TRBV12-4 and TRBJ2-2; tentatively, D is TRBD2 (5 bases). This CDR3 contains 14 residues. V lost 7 bases, J lost 8 bases, and 17 bases lay in between. The CDR3 DNA follows: TGTGCCAGCACCCCCTGGATTGGCGGGGGGGAGCTGTTTTTT. This encodes CASTPWIGGGELFF.

This clonotype was seen a few times. The J gene is TRBJ1-5, the V gene TRBV27, with D uncertain. The CDR3 covers 14 residues. Germline V gene data show CDR1 as MNHEY and CDR2 as SMNVEV (reference sequence). Trimming removed 4 bases at V and 4 bases at J, with 11 bases between. The CDR3 bases are TGTGCCAGCAGTTCCCAGCAGACTAATCAGCCCCAGCATTTT. It encodes CASSSQQTNQPQHF.

A few counts support this clonotype. The gene calls are TRBV4-1 and TRBJ1-5; D not resolved. The germline gives CDR1 MGHRA, CDR2 YSYEKL. V was trimmed by 0 bases and J by 5 bases, leaving 14 bases between them. The CDR3 has 16 amino acids. The DNA of the CDR3 is TGCGCCAGCAGCCAAGATATAAGGAGGGATTATCAGCCCCAGCATTTT. This codes for CASSQDIRRDYQPQHF.

This clonotype came up many times. The chain has TRBV18 and TRBJ2-7; 8 nucleotides agree with TRBD1. The germline V gene encodes CDR1 KGHSH and CDR2 LQKENI. The CDR3 is made up of 17 amino acids. With 3 bases clipped from V and 3 bases from J, the junction kept 13 bases outside the gene matches. CDR3 sequence reads: CASSPTSMDRVLYEQYF. DNA of the CDR3: TGTGCCAGCTCACCGACATCAATGGACAGGGTCCTCTACGAGCAGTACTTC.

In this sample, this clonotype turned up many times. V usage is TRBV20-1 and J usage is TRBJ2-7; 7 nucleotides agree with TRBD1. The CDR3 sequence is 12 residues long. Trimming removed 6 bases from V and 4 bases from J; junction bases left unmatched: 6. Per germline, CDR1 DFQATT and CDR2 SNEGSKA (reference sequence). CDR3 coding DNA: TGCAGTGCATTTAACAGGGGTTACGAGCAGTACTTC. It codes for CSAFNRGYEQYF.

This clonotype has a count of ten or more. The chain is built from TRBV4-2 and TRBJ2-1; D remains ambiguous. Germline CDR1 LGHNA, CDR2 YNFKEQ. With 4 bases removed from V and 4 bases from J, the gap between germline ends came to 11 bases. This CDR3 comprises 14 residues. The CDR3 here is CASSPATEYNEQFF. DNA for the CDR3: TGTGCCAGCAGCCCCGCAACGGAATACAATGAGCAGTTCTTC.

This clonotype came up many times. The CDR3 loop is CASSKGQGAMETQYF. CDR3 nucleotides: TGTGCCAGCAGCAAGGGACAGGGGGCGATGGAGACCCAGTACTTC. The chain links TRBV11-2 to TRBJ2-5; 12 positions agree with TRBD1. Trimming removed 5 bases from V and 5 bases from J; junction bases left unmatched: 6. Germline V gene lookup returns CDR1 SGHAT and CDR2 FQNNGV. CDR3 size: 15 residues.

This clonotype was counted between two and nine times. The chain links TRBV29-1 to TRBJ2-1; D is undetermined. This CDR3 region has 12 residues. From germline, CDR1 is SQVTM and CDR2 ANQGSEA. The V end lost 0 bases, the J end lost 10 bases, and 10 bases lay between the germline ends. CDR3 protein: CSVEDNQAEQFF. The CDR3 nucleotides read TGCAGCGTTGAAGATAACCAGGCCGAGCAGTTCTTC.